This T cell receptor beta chain was recorded in a study of Ad26.COV2.S vaccination and SARS-CoV-2 variants. Study-level information: The authors gave Ad26.COV2.S intramuscularly, either once or twice 56 days apart.

This clone was seen just once. V was shortened by 4 bases and J by 0 bases, with 13 bases between the two germline ends. Germline lookup yields CDR1 LNHDA and CDR2 SQIVND (reference sequence). The CDR3 is 16 amino acids. Treatment in this sample: roughly 20 received Ad26.COV2.S at low or high dose, single or two shots; roughly five received placebo; per-sample allocation not given. The investigators took samples on day 63 after the first vaccine or placebo injection. The repertoire was sequenced with immunoSEQ multiplex PCR; TCRdb's copy has only in-frame clones and lacks some. The table has about 250,000 clones, 70% to 90% seen once.

This chain links TRBV19 with TRBJ1-5; D gene ambiguous. This material consisted of peripheral blood, taken in a trial of Ad26.COV2.S vaccine versus placebo. The sequence derives from a person aged 18-60 years who received the Ad26.COV2.S COVID-19 vaccine or a placebo. This CDR3 is CASSTGQVISNQPQHF. The CDR3 nucleotides read TGTGCCAGTAGTACGGGCCAGGTCATTAGCAATCAGCCCCAGCATTTT.